The text below deals with one T cell receptor beta chain. The antigen remains unidentified. The junction shows a germline mismatch at one end, possibly a read error. Researchers ran the PCR with 60 Vbeta and 13 Jbeta primers. The table came from immunoSEQ multiplex PCR; TCRdb's copy has only in-frame clones and leaves some out. The sample records some 130,000 clones, around 77% being singletons. This entry belongs to a study of cytomegalovirus exposure and HLA in healthy donors. Across the whole study: Earlier, fewer than 130 million unique TCR beta sequences were recovered from about 170 million T cells by an analysis. Out of 398 genotyped donors, 81% belonged to the Caucasian-associated ancestry cluster. Study-wide results and limits: Accurate HLA-A and HLA-B prediction from TCR beta sequences was reported for most subjects. Later work associated 16,951 TCR beta sequences with HLA alleles at 0.05 false discovery rate.

Sequenced input: PBMCs. The source of this sequence is a male donor in good health and CMV-seropositive.

CDR3 sequence: CATLGAGANGLTF. The CDR3, as DNA: TGTGCCACCCTCGGGGCGGGGGCCAACGGCCTGACTTTC. The chain links TRBV28 to TRBJ2-6; TRBD2 is a possible D gene (7 bases). CDR1 MDHEN and CDR2 SYDVKM come from the germline V gene. The CDR3 extends over 13 amino acids.